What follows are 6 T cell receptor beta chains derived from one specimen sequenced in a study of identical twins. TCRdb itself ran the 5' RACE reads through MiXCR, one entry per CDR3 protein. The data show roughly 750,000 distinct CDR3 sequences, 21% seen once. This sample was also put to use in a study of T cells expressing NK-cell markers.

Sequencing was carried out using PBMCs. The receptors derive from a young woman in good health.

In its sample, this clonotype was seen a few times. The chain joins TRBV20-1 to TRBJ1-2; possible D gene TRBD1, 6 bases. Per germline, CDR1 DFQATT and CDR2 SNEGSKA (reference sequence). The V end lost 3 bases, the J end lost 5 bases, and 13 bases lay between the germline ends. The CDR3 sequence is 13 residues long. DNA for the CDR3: TGCAGTGCTAGCGGGGGGCAGGTTTATGGCTACACCTTC. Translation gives CSASGGQVYGYTF.

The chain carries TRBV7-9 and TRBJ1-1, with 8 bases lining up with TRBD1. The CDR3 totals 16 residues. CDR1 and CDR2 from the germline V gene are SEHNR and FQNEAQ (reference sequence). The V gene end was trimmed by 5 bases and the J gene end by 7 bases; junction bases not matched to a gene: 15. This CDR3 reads CASSPDRVAKGNEAFF. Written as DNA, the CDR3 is TGTGCCAGCAGCCCGGACAGGGTAGCTAAGGGGAATGAAGCTTTCTTT. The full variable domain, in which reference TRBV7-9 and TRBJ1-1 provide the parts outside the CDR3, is DTGVSQNPRHKITKRGQNVTFRCDPISEHNRLYWYRQTLGQGPEFLTYFQNEAQLEKSRLLSDRFSAERPKGSFSTLEIQRTEQGDSAMYLCASSPDRVAKGNEAFFGQGTRLTVV.

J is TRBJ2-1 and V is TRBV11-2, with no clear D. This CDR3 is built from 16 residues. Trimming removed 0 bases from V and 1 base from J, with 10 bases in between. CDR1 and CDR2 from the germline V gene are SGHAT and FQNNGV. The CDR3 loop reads CASSLEVGESYNEQFF. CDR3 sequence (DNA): TGTGCCAGCAGCTTAGAGGTGGGCGAATCCTACAATGAGCAGTTCTTC.

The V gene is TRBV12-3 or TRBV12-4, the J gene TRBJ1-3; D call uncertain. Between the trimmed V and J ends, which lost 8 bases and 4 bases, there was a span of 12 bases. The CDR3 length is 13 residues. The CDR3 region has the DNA TGTGCCAGCGGGTTGATGAGGGGAAACACCATATATTTT. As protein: CASGLMRGNTIYF.

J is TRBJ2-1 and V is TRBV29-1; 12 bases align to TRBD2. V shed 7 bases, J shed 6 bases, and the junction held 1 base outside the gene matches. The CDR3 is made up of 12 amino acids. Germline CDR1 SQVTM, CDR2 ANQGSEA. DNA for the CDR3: TGCAGCGGACTAGCGGGGGTCAATGAGCAGTTCTTC. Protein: CSGLAGVNEQFF.

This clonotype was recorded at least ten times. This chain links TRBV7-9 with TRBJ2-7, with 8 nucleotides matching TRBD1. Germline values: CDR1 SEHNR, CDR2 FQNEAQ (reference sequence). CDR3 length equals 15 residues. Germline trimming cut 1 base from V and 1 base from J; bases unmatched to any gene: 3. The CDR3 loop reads CASSLGTGSSYEQYF. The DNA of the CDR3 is TGTGCCAGCAGCTTAGGGACAGGGTCGTCCTACGAGCAGTACTTC.